These T cell receptor beta chains were read from a single sample in a study of response to subunit inactivated influenza vaccine. A single record per CDR3 protein comes from TCRdb applying MiXCR to the RT-PCR reads. The table lists about 520,000 distinct CDR3 sequences, about 7.2% of them singletons, with under 15% in the top ten. The source was PBMCs from blood, collected around 25 months after vaccination. The receptors were gathered from a man between 50 and 75 years old who received an inactivated influenza vaccine. CDR3s include the opening cysteine and the closing phenylalanine or tryptophan. A D gene is named only where the DNA matches it firmly. Rows may omit the clone size; those that give it use once, few, many or a size class.

>TRBJ2-5|14|TRBV5-1|many|-
CASSFGRLQETQYF
TGCGCCAGCAGCTTCGGCAGGTTACAAGAGACCCAGTACTTC
>TRBJ2-7|17|TRBV10-3|few|TRBD2
CAISESRGSSGSYEQYF
TGTGCCATCAGTGAGTCTAGAGGATCTAGCGGGAGCTACGAGCAGTACTTC
>TRBJ1-4|15|TRBV7-2|few|TRBD1
CASSSGQGPNEKLFF
TGTGCCAGCAGCTCGGGACAGGGCCCTAATGAAAAACTGTTTTTT
>TRBJ2-3|12|TRBV20-1|-|-
CSATMKPDTQYF
TGCAGTGCCACTATGAAACCGGATACGCAGTATTTT
>TRBJ2-3|14|TRBV12-3/TRBV12-4|few|TRBD2
CASSLSAGADTQYF
TGTGCCAGCAGTTTATCAGCGGGGGCAGATACGCAGTATTTT
>TRBJ2-7|15|TRBV4-3|few|TRBD2
CASSRSSLAGAEQYF
TGCGCCAGCAGCCGCTCTAGCCTAGCGGGGGCCGAGCAGTACTTC
>TRBJ2-1|16|TRBV12-3/TRBV12-4|few|TRBD2
CASSPILGGRLTEQFF
TGTGCCAGCAGCCCAATTTTGGGAGGGCGGCTTACTGAGCAGTTCTTC
>TRBJ2-3|14|TRBV4-1|few|-
CASSHPPTTDTQYF
TGCGCCAGCAGCCATCCTCCTACTACAGATACGCAGTATTTT
>TRBJ1-5|13|TRBV20-1|-|-
CSARSGRNQPQHF
TGCAGTGCTAGATCGGGGAGAAATCAGCCCCAGCATTTT
>TRBJ2-1|12|TRBV6-2/TRBV6-3|few|-
CASCLVGGEQFF
TGTGCCAGTTGTTTGGTTGGTGGTGAGCAGTTCTTC
>TRBJ1-3|14|TRBV7-2|few|-
CASSLFGPGNTIYF
TGTGCCAGCAGCTTGTTTGGGCCTGGAAACACCATATATTTT
>TRBJ2-7|16|TRBV6-1|few|-
CASSPTSSRSSYEQYF
TGTGCCAGCAGCCCAACTTCAAGTAGGAGCTCCTACGAGCAGTACTTC
>TRBJ2-3|14|TRBV24-1|many|TRBD2
CATRTSGTTDTQYF
TGTGCCACCAGGACTAGCGGGACAACAGATACGCAGTATTTT
>TRBJ2-7|15|TRBV3-1|-|-
CASSHPPPGTYEQYF
TGTGCCAGCAGCCATCCTCCCCCAGGAACCTACGAGCAGTACTTC
>TRBJ2-7|14|TRBV7-2|many|-
CASSLGGPPYEQYF
TGTGCCAGCAGCTTAGGAGGACCCCCCTACGAGCAGTACTTC
>TRBJ2-7|16|TRBV7-9|few|-
CASSLGGHETTYEQYF
TGTGCCAGCAGCTTAGGAGGACACGAAACAACCTACGAGCAGTACTTC
>TRBJ1-6|15|TRBV20-1|many|-
CSARDLGRSNSPLHF
TGCAGTGCTAGAGATCTGGGACGAAGTAATTCACCCCTCCACTTT
>TRBJ2-7|14|TRBV5-1|-|TRBD2
CASFGREEDYEQYF
TGCGCCAGCTTTGGCCGGGAGGAAGACTACGAGCAGTACTTC
>TRBJ2-3|15|TRBV7-2|-|-
CASSIPGLGTDTQYF
TGTGCCAGCAGCATACCTGGTTTGGGCACAGATACGCAGTATTTT
>TRBJ2-6|15|TRBV6-5|few|-
CASSWTGSGANVLTF
TGTGCCAGCAGTTGGACCGGCTCTGGGGCCAACGTCCTGACTTTC
>TRBJ2-1|14|TRBV4-3|many|-
CASSQDFVDNEQFF
TGCGCCAGCAGCCAAGATTTCGTCGACAATGAGCAGTTCTTC
>TRBJ1-5|14|TRBV20-1|-|-
CSAPLGGHGQPQHF
TGCAGTGCCCCGTTAGGCGGGCACGGTCAGCCCCAGCATTTT
>TRBJ2-3|13|TRBV7-2|many|-
CASSLGPTDTQYF
TGTGCCAGCAGCTTAGGGCCCACAGATACGCAGTATTTT